This is a list of T cell receptor beta chains from one sample in a study of T-cell reconstitution after alpha-beta-depleted transplantation in children. TCRdb recomputed calls from the PCR reads with MiXCR, one row per CDR3 protein. The sample lists about 830,000 distinct CDR3 sequences, 16% occurring once. The sequencing here drew on PBMCs, mostly from graft donor cells, taken 360 days after TCRalphabeta/CD19-depleted stem cell transplant. These receptors were taken from a male patient aged 5 to 17 who had a stem cell transplant for acute lymphoblastic leukemia, so the T cells may come from the graft donor. The CDR3 runs from the conserved cysteine through the conserved F or W.

cdr3_aa | j_call | v_call
CSATPLSGSRETQYF | TRBJ2-5 | TRBV20-1
CASSSLPSISTDTQYF | TRBJ2-3 | TRBV6-5
CASRGPDTLLYEQYF | TRBJ2-7 | TRBV5-1
CASSWGAGFLYGYTF | TRBJ1-2 | TRBV7-9
CASSLSAGYTYEQYF | TRBJ2-7 | TRBV28
CASSYPGRATETQYF | TRBJ2-5 | TRBV6-5
CASSLEFGEETQYF | TRBJ2-5 | TRBV5-1
CASSQTSGSLYEQYF | TRBJ2-7 | TRBV4-1
CASSPGQGLRNTEAFF | TRBJ1-1 | TRBV5-1
CASSAWTGYEQYF | TRBJ2-7 | TRBV5-1
CASMGAGVLLF | TRBJ2-1 | TRBV19
CASSLTGGWFGQPQHF | TRBJ1-5 | TRBV6-5
CASTFGTDTYEQYF | TRBJ2-7 | TRBV19
CSARGLEGRGEQYF | TRBJ2-7 | TRBV20-1
CASSLEFGGGLNEQFF | TRBJ2-1 | TRBV5-1
CASSFNPPTSAVYEQYF | TRBJ2-7 | TRBV12-3/TRBV12-4
CASSQAPAVSYTDTQYF | TRBJ2-3 | TRBV4-1
CASSGPDWPYNEQFF | TRBJ2-1 | TRBV6-1
CAGSPGLAGGPKIDTGELFF | TRBJ2-2 | TRBV5-1
CSARFSGTTYEQYF | TRBJ2-7 | TRBV20-1
CASSFRGVTEAFF | TRBJ1-1 | TRBV7-9
CASSAVRGEDYNEQFF | TRBJ2-1 | TRBV9
CSSRAGKETQYF | TRBJ2-5 | TRBV29-1
CSARALVLGDSPLHF | TRBJ1-6 | TRBV20-1
CASTPGGPPFNEQFF | TRBJ2-1 | TRBV12-3/TRBV12-4
CSAYYGELFF | TRBJ2-2 | TRBV29-1
CASSLEAAGFPAIPYYNEQFF | TRBJ2-1 | TRBV13
CASSQVKQTSGYGYTF | TRBJ1-2 | TRBV11-2
CASSSTGQTNTGELFF | TRBJ2-2 | TRBV5-1
CASSLLFGTYSYGYTF | TRBJ1-2 | TRBV5-1
CSVVPITGELFF | TRBJ2-2 | TRBV29-1
CASSLQGGYHEQYF | TRBJ2-7 | TRBV27
CASSYSRAGVYEQYF | TRBJ2-7 | TRBV6-5
CSVEDQGPDTQYF | TRBJ2-3 | TRBV29-1
CASSGSTFTNTRELFF | TRBJ2-2 | TRBV2
CASSLDRDRVTDTQYF | TRBJ2-3 | TRBV7-9
CASSLSSGRYIRNEQFF | TRBJ2-1 | TRBV5-1
CATSRDLYLLDNEQFF | TRBJ2-1 | TRBV15
CSVDSGVTEAFF | TRBJ1-1 | TRBV29-1
CASGDPWGGYGEQFF | TRBJ2-1 | TRBV6-1
CAISESKGGTSASDYNEQFF | TRBJ2-1 | TRBV10-3
CASSTDYNYGYTF | TRBJ1-2 | TRBV5-1
CAISAQGSNEQFF | TRBJ2-1 | TRBV10-3
CASSLGTSGGGGTDTQYF | TRBJ2-3 | TRBV7-6
CATSDLVETQYF | TRBJ2-5 | TRBV24-1
CASSWTSVTYEQYF | TRBJ2-7 | TRBV5-1
CASSTPRNTEAFF | TRBJ1-1 | TRBV5-1
CSATTGGPNQPQHF | TRBJ1-5 | TRBV20-1
CASSLDSLGVAFF | TRBJ1-1 | TRBV5-1
CASSLGAGGGDNEQFF | TRBJ2-1 | TRBV7-9